This TCR beta chain was sequenced in a study of CD8 T cells in ankylosing spondylitis. Study-wide points: In ankylosing spondylitis blood, a motif of roughly 8 highly homologous TCR beta variants appeared characteristic.

This clonotype was detected many times. Its cognate antigen is unknown. V lost 5 bases and J lost 1; bases outside the gene matches: 7. The CDR3 consists of 16 residues. CDR1 is MNHEY and CDR2 is SMNVEV in the germline V gene (reference sequence). TCRdb independently ran MiXCR on the 5' RACE reads; one entry per CDR3 protein. This sample carries 350,000 or so distinct CDR3 sequences, under 14% of them seen once, and the ten largest clones take around 10%. The origin of this receptor is a female donor with ankylosing spondylitis or in good health (not recorded which). The rearrangement joins TRBV27 to TRBJ2-4, with TRBD1 identical over 8 bases. Sequenced material: blood, either unsorted or a sorted T cell fraction (not recorded which). The CDR3 DNA sequence: TGTGCCAGCAGTCCCTGGACAGGGTTGGCCAAAAACATTCAGTACTTC. It translates to CASSPWTGLAKNIQYF.